This T cell receptor beta chain comes out of a study of blood T cell repertoires in COVID-19. The wider study: Nucleic acid was either cDNA or gDNA, and it came from T cells, B-cell-depleted T cells, or PBMCs.

The germline V gene encodes CDR1 KGHSH and CDR2 LQKENI. Trimming stripped 3 bases from V and 0 bases from J, with 9 bases between. This CDR3 contains 15 residues. The table came from immunoSEQ multiplex PCR; TCRdb's copy has only in-frame clones and leaves some out. This sample carries 150,000 to 200,000 clones, 90% of them seen once, and the ten largest clones take around 0.53%. This clone appeared a single time. This chain connects TRBV18 to TRBJ2-1; a possible D gene is TRBD2 (6 bases). The sequence derives from a man aged 45-65 years with acute or convalescent COVID-19. Sequencing input: peripheral blood. This CDR3 is CASSPEGSSYNEQFF. The CDR3 DNA follows: TGTGCCAGCTCACCGGAGGGAAGCTCCTACAATGAGCAGTTCTTC. The full variable domain, completed using reference TRBV18 and TRBJ2-1, is NAGVMQNPRHLVRRRGQEARLRCSPMKGHSHVYWYRQLPEEGLKFMVYLQKENIIDESGMPKERFSAEFPKEGPSILRIQQVVRGDSAAYFCASSPEGSSYNEQFFGPGTRLTVL.